The TCR beta chain described here comes from a study of beta chain features in type 1 diabetes. Study-level background: Healthy donors and patients had similar age, gender and cell yields. Study observations and caveats: In every one of the four CD4+ subsets, TCRB CDR3s were moderately but significantly shorter in Type 1 diabetes patients.

Regarding this clone: The antigen is unknown.

What was sequenced were expressed TCRB transcripts, since all of the isolated RNA had been reverse transcribed. Assay used: immunoSEQ multiplex PCR; TCRdb lists only in-frame clones, some missing. Here the sample spans 200,000 to 300,000 clones, 14% being singletons. CD4+ naive, central memory, regulatory and stem cell-like memory subsets were isolated by sorting on CD45RO/CCR7/CD25/CD127/CD95/CD27. Sorting produced populations that all topped 95% purity. Trimming shortened V by 6 bases and J by 6 bases, and 17 bases separated the two germline ends. The CDR3 consists of 14 residues. CDR1 and CDR2 (germline): MGHRA, YSYEKL.

The sequence was obtained from a woman aged 40 to 50 in good health. The sequenced material came from naive CD4+ T cells from blood. This sequence joins TRBV4-1 and TRBJ1-2, with D possibly TRBD1 on 6 matching bases. DNA of the CDR3: TGCGCCAGCAGACCCCTACAGGGAGAGGATGGCTACACCTTC. Translation gives CASRPLQGEDGYTF.